Following are 3 T cell receptor beta chains from one sample sequenced in a study of OX40 agonist ivuxolimab in advanced cancers. The data were produced by immunoSEQ multiplex PCR, yet TCRdb's version contains in-frame clones alone and is incomplete. The sample carries under 20,000 clones, around 82% recorded once. The specimen comprised CD4+ or CD8+ T cells sorted from blood, sampled in a trial of the OX40 agonist ivuxolimab. The receptor source for this set is an adult with an advanced solid tumor such as melanoma, head and neck, liver or kidney cancer.

The chain carries TRBV5-8 and TRBJ2-1; D uncertain. The CDR3 is made up of 15 amino acids. Trimming left V 0 bases short and J 8 bases short, with 15 bases between. Looked up from germline, CDR1 is SGHTS and CDR2 is YDEGEE. The CDR3 here is CASSLAGQVPDEQFF. CDR3 coding DNA: TGTGCCAGCAGCTTGGCAGGTCAGGTCCCCGATGAGCAGTTCTTC.

The rearrangement uses TRBV7-2 and TRBJ2-7; 11 bases agree with TRBD2. The germline CDR1 and CDR2 sequences are SGHTA and FQGNSA. The V gene end was trimmed by 5 bases and the J gene end by 3 bases; junction bases not matched to a gene: 6. This CDR3 contains 15 residues. This CDR3 reads CASSQVTSGNYEQYF. The CDR3 DNA reads as TGTGCCAGCAGCCAAGTGACTAGCGGGAACTACGAGCAGTACTTC.

The V gene is TRBV2, the J gene TRBJ1-4; no clear D gene. Germline lookup yields CDR1 SNHLY and CDR2 FYNNEI. The V and J ends lost 5 bases and 0 bases respectively, with 13 bases between them. This CDR3 spans 16 amino acids. CDR3 residues: CASSHRGGATNEKLFF. The CDR3 bases are TGTGCCAGCAGTCACCGGGGAGGCGCAACTAATGAAAAACTGTTTTTT.